This paragraph covers one T cell receptor beta chain sequence. This sample is part of a study of neoadjuvant anti-PD-1 for oral cavity cancer. As for time point: after neoadjuvant nivolumab, at surgical resection. This CDR3 has 14 amino acids. Germline loops: CDR1 MNHEY, CDR2 SVGAGI. Trimming took 5 bases from V and 4 from J, leaving 15 bases between them. Here immunoSEQ multiplex PCR was the method, and the copy in TCRdb shows in-frame clones only, minus some. The sample comprises tens of thousands of clones, around 26% of which are singletons, and about 16% rests with the top ten. This sequence joins TRBV6-5 and TRBJ2-7; D could derive from TRBD1 or TRBD2 (5 bases each). The source of this sequence is a person aged 40-85 years with oral cavity squamous cell carcinoma. Material: tumor tissue, obtained after nivolumab (anti-PD-1) treatment. The CDR3 DNA follows: TGTGCCAGCAGTCCTACGGGGCCTGGGTACGAGCAGTACTTC. Encoded protein: CASSPTGPGYEQYF.